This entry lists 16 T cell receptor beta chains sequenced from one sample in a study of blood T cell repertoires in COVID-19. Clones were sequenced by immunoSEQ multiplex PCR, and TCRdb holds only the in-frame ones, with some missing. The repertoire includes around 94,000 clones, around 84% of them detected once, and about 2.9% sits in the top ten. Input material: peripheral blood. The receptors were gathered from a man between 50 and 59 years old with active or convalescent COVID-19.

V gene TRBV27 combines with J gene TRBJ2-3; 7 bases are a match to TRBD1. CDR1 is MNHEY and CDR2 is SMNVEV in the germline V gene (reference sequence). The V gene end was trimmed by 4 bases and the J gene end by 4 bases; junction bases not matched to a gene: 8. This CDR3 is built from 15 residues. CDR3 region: CASSSPGQKSDTQYF. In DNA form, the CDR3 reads TGTGCCAGCAGTTCCCCGGGACAGAAATCAGATACGCAGTATTTT.

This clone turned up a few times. CDR3 region: CASSEVTGGQPQHF. CDR3 DNA sequence: TGTGCCAGCAGTGAAGTTACAGGCGGTCAGCCCCAGCATTTT. The chain is built from TRBV6-1 and TRBJ1-5; D might be TRBD1 (5 bases). Trimming stripped 1 base from V and 6 bases from J, with 10 bases between. This CDR3 contains 14 residues. Germline CDR1 and CDR2: MNHNS and SASEGT.

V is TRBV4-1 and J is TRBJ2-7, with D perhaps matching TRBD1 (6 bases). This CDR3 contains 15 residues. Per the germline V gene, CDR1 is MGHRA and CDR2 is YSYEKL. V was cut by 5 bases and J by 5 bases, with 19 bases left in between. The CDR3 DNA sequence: TGCGCCAGCAGCTACACCCCAGGGGAGTTGGACGAGCAGTACTTC. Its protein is CASSYTPGELDEQYF.

The CDR3 nucleotides are TGTGCCAGCAGCCAAGATTGGCTAACGGGATATGGCTACACCTTC. Translated, it gives CASSQDWLTGYGYTF. The V and J genes are TRBV14 and TRBJ1-2; D gene uncertain. CDR1 and CDR2 from the germline V gene are SGHDN and FVKESK. The V gene lost 0 bases and the J gene lost 5 bases, with 13 bases spanning the gap. CDR3 length: 15 residues.

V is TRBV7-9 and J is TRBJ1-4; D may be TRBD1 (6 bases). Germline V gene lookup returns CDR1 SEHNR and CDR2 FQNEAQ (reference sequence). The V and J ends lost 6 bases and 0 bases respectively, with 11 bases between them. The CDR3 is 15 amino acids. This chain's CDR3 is CASSSNRATNEKLFF. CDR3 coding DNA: TGTGCCAGCAGTTCCAACAGGGCAACTAATGAAAAACTGTTTTTT.

CDR3 nucleotide sequence: TGTGCCAGCAGCAGGACTAGCGGGGGCCTCGGGGAGACCCAGTACTTC. Protein sequence: CASSRTSGGLGETQYF. The rearrangement joins TRBV7-6 to TRBJ2-5, with TRBD2 identical over 13 bases. The CDR3 totals 16 residues. J gave up 5 bases and V 5 bases, and 8 bases lay outside the gene matches. From germline, CDR1 is SGHVS and CDR2 FNYEAQ.

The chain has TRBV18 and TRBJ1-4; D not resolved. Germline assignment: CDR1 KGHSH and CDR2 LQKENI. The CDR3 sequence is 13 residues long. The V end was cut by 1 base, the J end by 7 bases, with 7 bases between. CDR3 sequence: CASSPLEGEKLFF. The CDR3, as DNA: TGTGCCAGCTCACCACTGGAGGGTGAAAAACTGTTTTTT.

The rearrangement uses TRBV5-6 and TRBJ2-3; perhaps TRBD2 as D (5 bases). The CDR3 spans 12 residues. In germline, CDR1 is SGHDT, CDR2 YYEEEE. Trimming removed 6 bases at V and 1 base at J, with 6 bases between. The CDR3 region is CASKRGTDTQYF. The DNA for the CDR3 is TGTGCCAGCAAGAGGGGCACAGATACGCAGTATTTT.

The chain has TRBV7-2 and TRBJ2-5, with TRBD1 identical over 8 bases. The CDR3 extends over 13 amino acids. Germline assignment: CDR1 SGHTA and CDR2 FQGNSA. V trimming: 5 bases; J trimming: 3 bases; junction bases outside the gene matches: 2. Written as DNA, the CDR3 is TGTGCCAGCAGCCAACAGGGGGAAGAGACCCAGTACTTC. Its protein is CASSQQGEETQYF.

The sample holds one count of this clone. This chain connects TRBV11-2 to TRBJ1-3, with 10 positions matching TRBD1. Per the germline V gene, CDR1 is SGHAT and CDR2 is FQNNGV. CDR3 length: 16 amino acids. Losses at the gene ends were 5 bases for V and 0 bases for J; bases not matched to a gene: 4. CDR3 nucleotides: TGTGCCAGCAGCCCCTGGACAGGGGGCTCTGGAAACACCATATATTTT. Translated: CASSPWTGGSGNTIYF.

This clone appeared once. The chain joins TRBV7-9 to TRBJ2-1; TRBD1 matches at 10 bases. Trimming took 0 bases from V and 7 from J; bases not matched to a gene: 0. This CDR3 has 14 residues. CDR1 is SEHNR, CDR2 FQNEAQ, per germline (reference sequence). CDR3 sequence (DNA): TGTGCCAGCAGCTTAGCGGGACAGGGGAATGAGCAGTTCTTC. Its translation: CASSLAGQGNEQFF.

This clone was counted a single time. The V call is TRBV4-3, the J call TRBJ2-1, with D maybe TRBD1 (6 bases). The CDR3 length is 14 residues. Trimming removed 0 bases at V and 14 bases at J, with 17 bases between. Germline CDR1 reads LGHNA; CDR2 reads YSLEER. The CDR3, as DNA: TGCGCCAGCAGCCAAGAACAGGGTTTTGATATTAAGTTCTTC. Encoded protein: CASSQEQGFDIKFF.

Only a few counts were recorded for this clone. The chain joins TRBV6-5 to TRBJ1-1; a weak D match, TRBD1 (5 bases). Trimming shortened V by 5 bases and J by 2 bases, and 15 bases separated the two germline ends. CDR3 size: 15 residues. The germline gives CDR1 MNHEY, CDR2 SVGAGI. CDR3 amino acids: CASSLGIRVNTEAFF. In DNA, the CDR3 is TGTGCCAGCAGTCTAGGAATCAGGGTTAACACTGAAGCTTTCTTT.

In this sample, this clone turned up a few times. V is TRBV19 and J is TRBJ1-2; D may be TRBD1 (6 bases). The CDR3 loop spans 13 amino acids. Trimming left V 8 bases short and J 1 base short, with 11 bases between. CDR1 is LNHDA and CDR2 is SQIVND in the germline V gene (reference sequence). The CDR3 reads CASVDSLNYGYTF. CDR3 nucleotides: TGTGCCAGTGTGGACAGCCTTAACTATGGCTACACCTTC. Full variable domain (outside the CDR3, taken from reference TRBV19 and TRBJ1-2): DGGITQSPKYLFRKEGQNVTLSCEQNLNHDAMYWYRQDPGQGLRLIYYSQIVNDFQKGDIAEGYSVSREKKESFPLTVTSAQKNPTAFYLCASVDSLNYGYTFGSGTRLTVV.

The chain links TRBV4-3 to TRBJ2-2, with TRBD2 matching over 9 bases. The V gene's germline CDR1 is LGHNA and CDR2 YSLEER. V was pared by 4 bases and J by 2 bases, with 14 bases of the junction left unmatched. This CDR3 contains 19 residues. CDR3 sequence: CASSLQNPRLAANTGELFF. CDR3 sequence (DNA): TGCGCCAGCAGCCTCCAGAATCCTCGACTAGCGGCCAACACCGGGGAGCTGTTTTTT.

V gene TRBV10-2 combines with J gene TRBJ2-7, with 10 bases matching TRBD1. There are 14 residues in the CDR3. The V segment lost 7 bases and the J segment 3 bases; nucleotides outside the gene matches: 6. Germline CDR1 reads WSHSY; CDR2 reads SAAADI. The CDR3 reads CASNYRDRGYEQYF. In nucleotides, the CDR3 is TGCGCCAGCAATTACCGGGACAGGGGCTACGAGCAGTACTTC.